One T cell receptor beta chain is described in this entry. This entry comes from a study of blood T cell repertoires in COVID-19. V gave up 0 bases and J gave up 0 bases, with 13 bases separating them. The CDR3 is 17 amino acids. Germline V gene sequence: CDR1 SGHRS, CDR2 YFSETQ. Original analysis: By means of reference gene primer amplification, nucleated cell counts were estimated. Clones were sequenced by immunoSEQ multiplex PCR, and TCRdb holds only the in-frame ones, with some missing. V and J calls and clone size come straight from that table; D and trimming were deduced from the DNA. The sample lists hundreds of thousands of clones, roughly 87% occurring once.

This clonotype originated in a woman aged 25-40 years who had recovered from COVID-19. This chain connects TRBV5-1 to TRBJ1-3; D not resolved. Sequences were obtained from PBMCs or T cells enriched from blood (not recorded which). DNA for the CDR3: TGCGCCAGCAGCTTGGCCAACTTACAGAGCTCTGGAAACACCATATATTTT. Translation: CASSLANLQSSGNTIYF.